The T cell receptor beta chain described here comes from a study of glioma-infiltrating T cells after dendritic cell vaccination. Whole-study context: Autologous tumor lysate-pulsed dendritic cell vaccination was given between the early 2000s and the early 2010s. The vaccine used monocyte-derived dendritic cells pulsed overnight with autologous tumor lysate. Study-level points and caveats: Few patients contributed both blood and tumor specimens.

Comments on this clone: Its antigen is unknown.

Trimming took off 5 bases at V and 6 bases at J, with 10 bases between the two ends. The length of the CDR3 is 13 residues. Germline V gene data show CDR1 as LGHNT and CDR2 as FRNRAP. Method: immunoSEQ multiplex PCR; TCRdb's copy keeps in-frame clones and lacks some. Altogether tens of thousands of clones are present, 85% being singletons, with the ten largest covering just under 3%. The receptor comes from a human donor with glioblastoma. Sequenced here: blood, sampled before dendritic cell vaccination. V and J are TRBV12-5 and TRBJ2-2, with D possibly TRBD1 on 5 matching bases. The CDR3 region is CASGPAGPGELFF. In nucleotides, the CDR3 is TGTGCTAGTGGTCCTGCAGGGCCCGGGGAGCTGTTTTTT.